This T cell receptor (beta chain) stems from a study of T cell repertoires in cytomegalovirus infection. On the study more broadly: Selection of CMV epitopes for the study included recently identified HLA-C-restricted and well-studied HLA-B-restricted ones. Study results and caveats: CMV carriers having the relevant HLA were flagged by cumulative public TCR beta family frequency. In two of eight donors, the top clonotype was HLA-C-restricted CMV-specific.

This clonotype has only a few counts. Its antigen is currently unknown. CDR1 is PRHDT and CDR2 is FYEKMQ in the germline V gene (reference sequence). V gave up 5 bases and J gave up 7 bases, with 12 bases separating them. CDR3 size: 14 residues. TCRdb analysed the reads with MiXCR anew, one entry per CDR3 protein. The table records hundreds of thousands of distinct CDR3 sequences, under 35% of them present only once. J is TRBJ1-6 and V is TRBV13; a possible D gene is TRBD1 (5 bases). The TCR comes from a human donor in good health (CMV status not recorded). Some clones in this sample may be carry-over from other donors' samples. The material sequenced was cultured PBMCs, taken from culture after CMV antigen stimulation. The CDR3 DNA sequence: TGTGCCAGCAGCCGATCAGGGCTAAATTCACCCCTCCACTTT. This gives the protein CASSRSGLNSPLHF.